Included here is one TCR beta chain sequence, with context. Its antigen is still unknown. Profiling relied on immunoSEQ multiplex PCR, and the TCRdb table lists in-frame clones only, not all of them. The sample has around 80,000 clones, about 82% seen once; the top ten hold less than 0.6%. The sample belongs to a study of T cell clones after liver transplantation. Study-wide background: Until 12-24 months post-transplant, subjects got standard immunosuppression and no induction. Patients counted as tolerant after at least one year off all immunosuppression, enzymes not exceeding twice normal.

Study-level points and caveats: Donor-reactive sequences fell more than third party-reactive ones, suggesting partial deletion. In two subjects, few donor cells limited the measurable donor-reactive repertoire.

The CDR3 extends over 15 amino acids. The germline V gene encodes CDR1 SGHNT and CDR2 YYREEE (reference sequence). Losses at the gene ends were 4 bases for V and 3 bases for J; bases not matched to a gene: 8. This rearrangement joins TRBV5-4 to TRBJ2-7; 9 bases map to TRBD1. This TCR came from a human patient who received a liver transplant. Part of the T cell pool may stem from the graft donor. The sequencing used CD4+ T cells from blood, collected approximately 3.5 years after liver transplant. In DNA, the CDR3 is TGTGCCAGCAGCCCACTCGGGACAGGGCGCTACGAGCAGTACTTC. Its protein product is CASSPLGTGRYEQYF.